These 9 T cell receptor beta chains share one sample of origin, sequenced in a study of shared clonotypes between healthy human individuals (dated by TCRdb to the early 2020s). The library was built by means of the immunoSEQ multiplex PCR assay. The table comes from immuneACCESS by way of TCRdb, which keeps in-frame sequences with V and J called. Part of the clones is missing from these tables; in studies checked, under half for an unresolved V gene and the rest for unknown reasons. The sample table records a few million clones; 80% to 95% of these occur just once. Approximately 0.4% of the sample goes to the ten largest clones. The source material was naive CD4+ T cells from PBMCs. The sample's cell subset or site label, decoded: CD45RA+ positively selected. These receptors were obtained from a young man in good health. Some clones in this sample may be carry-over from other donors' samples.

The V gene is TRBV27, the J gene TRBJ2-3, with 7 bases that match TRBD1. Per the germline V gene, CDR1 is MNHEY and CDR2 is SMNVEV (reference sequence). The CDR3 totals 13 residues. The V gene end was trimmed by 6 bases and the J gene end by 6 bases; junction bases not matched to a gene: 6. The CDR3 DNA is TGTGCCAGCAGGGACAGGCTCTTTGATACGCAGTATTTT. Its translation is CASRDRLFDTQYF.

This chain joins TRBV5-1 and TRBJ2-7; 8 positions match TRBD2. The CDR3 is made up of 14 amino acids. The germline CDR1 and CDR2 sequences are SGHRS and YFSETQ. The junction had 3 bases not matched to a gene; V was cut back by 1 base and J by 3 bases. The CDR3 bases are TGCGCCAGCAGCTTGTCACTAGCGGACTACGAGCAGTACTTC. As protein: CASSLSLADYEQYF.

The V gene is TRBV19, the J gene TRBJ1-4, with unresolved D. Trimming shortened V by 5 bases and J by 4 bases, and 8 bases separated the two germline ends. Looked up from germline, CDR1 is LNHDA and CDR2 is SQIVND (reference sequence). The CDR3 length is 13 residues. CDR3 sequence (DNA): TGTGCCAGTAGTCAGATATATAATGAAAAACTGTTTTTT. Translation: CASSQIYNEKLFF.

The V call is TRBV27, the J call TRBJ2-1; 8 nucleotides agree with TRBD1. The germline V gene has CDR1 MNHEY and CDR2 SMNVEV (reference sequence). V shed 4 bases and J 5 bases; nucleotides not matched to a gene: 4. The CDR3 extends over 14 amino acids. The CDR3 here is CASSYQGANNEQFF. CDR3 nucleotide sequence: TGTGCCAGCAGTTATCAGGGGGCCAACAATGAGCAGTTCTTC.

This chain links TRBV28 with TRBJ2-5; perhaps TRBD1 as D (5 bases). V was clipped by 4 bases and J by 1 base, with 16 bases between them. The CDR3 extends over 16 amino acids. Germline-derived CDR1 and CDR2 are MDHEN and SYDVKM. DNA for the CDR3: TGTGCCAGCAGTTCCCCCCTTAGGACACGCCAAGAGACCCAGTACTTC. Translating it yields CASSSPLRTRQETQYF.

The rearrangement links TRBV13 to TRBJ2-3; D is perhaps TRBD2 (5 bases). CDR3 size: 13 residues. The germline CDR1 and CDR2 sequences are PRHDT and FYEKMQ (reference sequence). V was trimmed by 2 bases and J by 3 bases, leaving 6 bases between them. The CDR3 coding sequence is TGTGCCAGCAGCTTATGGGAGACAGATACGCAGTATTTT. Translation gives CASSLWETDTQYF.

This clone was counted a few times. This specimen includes other DNA sequences encoding the same CDR3. V gene TRBV18 combines with J gene TRBJ2-7; weak D call: TRBD2 (5 bases). The CDR3 runs to 13 residues. The V gene lost 0 bases and the J gene lost 7 bases, with 10 bases spanning the gap. Germline V lookup: CDR1 KGHSH, CDR2 LQKENI. This CDR3 is CASSPPGSGEQYF. CDR3 nucleotides: TGTGCCAGCTCACCACCAGGGTCGGGGGAGCAGTACTTC. The full variable domain, rest sourced from reference TRBV18 and TRBJ2-7, is NAGVMQNPRHLVRRRGQEARLRCSPMKGHSHVYWYRQLPEEGLKFMVYLQKENIIDESGMPKERFSAEFPKEGPSILRIQQVVRGDSAAYFCASSPPGSGEQYFGPGTRLTVT.

The chain joins TRBV4-2 to TRBJ2-1; 9 bases fit TRBD2. The CDR3 sequence is 14 residues long. Germline CDR1 LGHNA, CDR2 YNFKEQ. V lost 0 bases to trimming and J lost 11 bases; unmatched junction nucleotides: 5. CDR3 sequence reads: CASSQEGLANQQFF. The CDR3 DNA sequence: TGTGCCAGCAGCCAAGAGGGACTAGCTAATCAGCAGTTCTTC.

The gene calls are TRBV29-1 and TRBJ2-5, with D maybe TRBD1 (6 bases). The V gene's germline CDR1 is SQVTM and CDR2 ANQGSEA. With 7 bases removed from V and 3 bases from J, the gap between germline ends came to 12 bases. The CDR3 covers 12 residues. The CDR3 here is CSANRAEETQYF. In nucleotides, the CDR3 is TGCAGCGCCAACAGGGCCGAAGAGACCCAGTACTTC.